A selection of T cell receptor beta chains follows, all from one sample in a study of yellow fever vaccine responses in identical twins. TCRdb fed the RT-PCR reads into MiXCR, producing one record per CDR3 protein. The sample lists about 620 distinct CDR3 sequences; roughly 90% were seen once. The specimen was T cells from blood (PBMCs), unsorted or a sorted subset (not recorded which), collected before or after yellow fever vaccination (not recorded which). These receptors originate from a female donor who received the yellow fever vaccine. The CDR3 runs from the conserved cysteine through the conserved F or W. Fields, in order: clone size, D gene, CDR3 length, V gene, J gene, CDR3 DNA, CDR3 protein. A D gene is named only where the DNA matches it firmly. Rows give clone size only sometimes, using once, few, many, or a class for an expanded clone.

-	TRBD1	16	TRBV2	TRBJ2-2	TGTGCCAGCAGTGTAAGGACAGGCCCGAACACCGGGGAGCTGTTTTTT	CASSVRTGPNTGELFF
-	-	14	TRBV4-3	TRBJ1-1	TGCGCCAGCAGCCAACAGGGTAGGAACACTGAAGCTTTCTTT	CASSQQGRNTEAFF
-	TRBD2	15	TRBV11-1	TRBJ2-1	TGTGCCAGCAGCAATAGCGGGGGGCGACTCAATGAGCAGTTCTTC	CASSNSGGRLNEQFF
once	-	17	TRBV12-3/TRBV12-4	TRBJ2-3	TGTGCCAGCAGTTTAAGTTCGGGCACCCTCGGCACAGATACGCAGTATTTT	CASSLSSGTLGTDTQYF
-	TRBD2	14	TRBV12-3/TRBV12-4	TRBJ2-1	TGTGCCAGCAGGACTAGCGGAACCTACAATGAGCAGTTCTTC	CASRTSGTYNEQFF
once	-	15	TRBV4-2	TRBJ2-3	TGTGCCAGCAGCCAAGAGGACACCCGCACAGATACGCAGTATTTT	CASSQEDTRTDTQYF
-	-	13	TRBV15	TRBJ2-2	TGTGCCACCAGGGCCCCAGGACCCGGGGAGCTGTTTTTT	CATRAPGPGELFF
-	-	18	TRBV7-9	TRBJ2-1	TGTGCCAGCAGCTCTAGGGCCCACCAGGGGGGCTCCTACAATGAGCAGTTCTTC	CASSSRAHQGGSYNEQFF
once	-	14	TRBV13	TRBJ1-5	TGTGCCAGCAATAGGTTAACGACTGATCAGCCCCAGCATTTT	CASNRLTTDQPQHF
-	-	15	TRBV20-1	TRBJ1-2	TGCAGTGCTAGAGGAGGTGAACAATCCATCTATGGCTACACCTTC	CSARGGEQSIYGYTF
-	-	12	TRBV29-1	TRBJ2-5	TGCAGCGTTGAACCAGGTGGAGAGACCCAGTACTTC	CSVEPGGETQYF
-	-	16	TRBV11-2	TRBJ2-5	TGTGCCAGCAGCCCACAGGGCGGCCTGGGACAAGAGACCCAGTACTTC	CASSPQGGLGQETQYF
-	TRBD1	14	TRBV9	TRBJ1-6	TGTGCCAGCAGCGGCAAACAGGGGGAGTCACCCCTCCACTTT	CASSGKQGESPLHF